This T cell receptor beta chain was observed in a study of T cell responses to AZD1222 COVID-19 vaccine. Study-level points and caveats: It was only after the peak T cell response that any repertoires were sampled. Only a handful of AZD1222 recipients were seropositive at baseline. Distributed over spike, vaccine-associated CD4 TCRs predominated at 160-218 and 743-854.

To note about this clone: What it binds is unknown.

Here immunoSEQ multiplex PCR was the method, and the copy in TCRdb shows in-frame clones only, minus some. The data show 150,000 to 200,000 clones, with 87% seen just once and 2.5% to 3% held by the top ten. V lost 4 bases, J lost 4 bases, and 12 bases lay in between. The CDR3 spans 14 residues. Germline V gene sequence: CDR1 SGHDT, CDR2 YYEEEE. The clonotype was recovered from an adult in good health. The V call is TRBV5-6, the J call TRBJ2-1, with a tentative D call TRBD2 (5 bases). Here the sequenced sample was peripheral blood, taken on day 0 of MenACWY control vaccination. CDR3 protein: CASSGETGYNEQFF. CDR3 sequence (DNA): TGTGCCAGCAGCGGAGAAACGGGATACAATGAGCAGTTCTTC.